This T cell receptor (beta chain) was profiled in a study of blood T cell repertoires in COVID-19 (dated by TCRdb to about 2020). For context, the study as a whole: Collaborator samples came from the United States, Italy and Spain and covered acute and convalescent phases of COVID-19. Where available, HLA class I and class II types were obtained from metadata supplied by the sample provider rather than from assay-based typing. The repertoires were released in a freely available public database meant as a resource for research on the immune response to SARS-CoV-2. Samples were obtained from the ongoing ImmuneRACE study (first 160 participants) and from 950 to 1,500 subjects provided by 6 global collaborators. Sample metadata almost always included a de-identified subject ID, COVID-19 status, age in years and sex. The dataset comprised deeply sampled blood TCRbeta repertoires from subjects exposed to, actively infected with, or recovered from COVID-19. The prospective study material was composed of cDNA or gDNA derived from T cells, B-cell-depleted T cells, or PBMCs.

A remark on this clone: Which antigen it targets is not known. It has no much larger one-base neighbor in the sample; base qualities were not kept.

Paper-wide results and their limitations: How much clinical and demographic metadata was included differed by source and by participant, and the metadata was provided uncurated.

In the prospective study, participants were 18 to 89 years old, resided in approximately 22 geographic areas of the United States, and were enrolled through a virtual design. In the prospective study, participants were assigned to cohorts based on the clinical history participants reported in a screening survey and a study questionnaire. In the prospective study, whole blood, serum and a nasopharyngeal or oropharyngeal swab were collected from each participant by mobile phlebotomists. Participants in the prospective study had the option to provide additional blood draws and questionnaires over a roughly two-month period. Prospective study blood samples were shipped either frozen or at room temperature before DNA extraction. The immunoSEQ Assay, a bias-controlled multiplex PCR, was used to amplify TCRbeta CDR3 regions from genomic DNA. In the paper's pipeline: The number of nucleated cells in each sample was estimated from the amplification of reference gene primers within the assay. Sequence reads were collapsed and filtered to measure the absolute abundance of every unique TCRbeta CDR3 rearrangement. For each sample, productive Simpson clonality was calculated by taking the square root of Simpson's diversity index across productive rearrangements. TCRdb re-hosts the immuneACCESS table, in-frame sequences only. Its copies lack some clones; in the studies checked, an unresolved V gene accounts for under half of them, and the cause for the rest is not known. The V and J calls and clone size are taken from that table; D and trimming were inferred from the DNA. Here the sample has 300,000 to 400,000 clones; 85% to 90% occur a single time. The ten largest clones represent more than 0.85% of the sample.

The clonotype originates from a woman aged 25 to 39 with acute COVID-19. Specimen: PBMCs or T cells enriched from blood (not recorded which).

The sequenced DNA is TGTGCCAGCACTCCACGGGGATGGGGCTACACCTTC. Protein translation: CASTPRGWGYTF. The rearrangement joined TRBV2 to TRBJ1-2, with the D gene not confidently named. V drops 7 bases and J drops 8 bases, leaving 14 bases in between. Including the terminal cysteine and phenylalanine, the CDR3 comprises 12 residues. Only the CDR3 DNA stays, 36 bases, in frame from base 1. CDR1 is given as SNHLY and CDR2 as FYNNEI, both from the germline V gene.